The 25 T cell receptor beta chains below all came from one sample that was sequenced in a study of identical twins. MiXCR, applied by TCRdb to the 5' RACE reads, yields one record per CDR3 protein. The data show around 100,000 distinct CDR3 sequences, 5.5% to 7% seen once. Input material: memory T cells sorted from blood. The receptors stem from a woman aged 50 to 60 in good health.

This clonotype was seen only a few times. V usage is TRBV12-3 or TRBV12-4 and J usage is TRBJ2-7, with a tentative D call TRBD2 (5 bases). The length of the CDR3 is 12 residues. With 8 bases removed from V and 4 bases from J, the gap between germline ends came to 12 bases. The CDR3 bases are TGTGCCAGCCATGGGCCGGGGTACGAGCAGTACTTC. Translation: CASHGPGYEQYF.

Many counts were recorded for this clonotype. V usage is TRBV20-1 and J usage is TRBJ1-5; 7 bases align to TRBD1. The CDR3 has 15 residues. The germline CDR1 and CDR2 sequences are DFQATT and SNEGSKA (reference sequence). The V segment lost 3 bases and the J segment 6 bases; nucleotides outside the gene matches: 11. This CDR3 reads CSARHPGQFSQPQHF. CDR3 nucleotide sequence: TGCAGTGCTAGGCACCCGGGACAGTTTTCTCAGCCCCAGCATTTT.

This clonotype was counted at least ten times. The chain uses TRBV7-2 and TRBJ2-5, with D possibly being TRBD1 or TRBD2 (5 bases each). CDR1 is SGHTA and CDR2 is FQGNSA in the germline V gene. V was trimmed by 1 base and J by 4 bases, leaving 19 bases between them. The CDR3 totals 17 residues. CDR3 coding DNA: TGTGCCAGCAGCTTAGGACCTTCCGGGACCCGCTCAGAGACCCAGTACTTC. It codes for CASSLGPSGTRSETQYF.

This clonotype turned up a few times. The chain uses TRBV4-2 and TRBJ1-1, with 8 positions matching TRBD1. From germline, CDR1 is LGHNA and CDR2 YNFKEQ. The ends lost 0 bases at V and 5 bases at J; junction bases unmatched: 8. This CDR3 spans 16 amino acids. As DNA, the CDR3 is TGTGCCAGCAGCCAAGATCGACAGGGGTGGAGGACTGAAGCTTTCTTT. Residues: CASSQDRQGWRTEAFF.

The rearrangement uses TRBV20-1 and TRBJ2-1; D is ambiguous. The CDR3 covers 13 residues. Germline values: CDR1 DFQATT, CDR2 SNEGSKA (reference sequence). Deletions cut 0 bases from V and 5 bases from J, with 8 bases between. The CDR3 sequence is CSARDLKDNEQFF. In nucleotides, the CDR3 is TGCAGTGCTAGAGATCTGAAGGACAATGAGCAGTTCTTC.

This clonotype was seen repeatedly, ten times or more. The chain recombines TRBV7-9 with TRBJ2-1, with 9 bases lining up with TRBD2. CDR1 and CDR2 (germline): SEHNR, FQNEAQ (reference sequence). The J segment lost 3 bases and the V segment lost 3 bases, leaving 6 bases of the junction unmatched. The CDR3 length is 16 residues. The CDR3 nucleotides are TGTGCCAGCAGCTTGGGTAGCGGGAGAGGCTACAATGAGCAGTTCTTC. It codes for CASSLGSGRGYNEQFF.

This clonotype appeared many times. The chain uses TRBV12-3 or TRBV12-4 and TRBJ1-3, with no clear D. The CDR3 totals 15 residues. Trimming shortened V by 2 bases and J by 1 base, and 9 bases separated the two germline ends. The CDR3 coding sequence is TGTGCCAGCAGTTTAATGGGTTCTTCTGGAAACACCATATATTTT. Its protein product is CASSLMGSSGNTIYF.

This clonotype was recorded at least ten times. The rearrangement joins TRBV12-3 or TRBV12-4 to TRBJ1-5; D might be TRBD1 (5 bases). V shed 1 base and J shed 7 bases, with 14 bases lying between them. The CDR3 is made up of 15 amino acids. CDR3 protein: CASSLDGTTRQPQHF. CDR3 sequence (DNA): TGTGCCAGCAGTTTAGATGGGACCACAAGGCAGCCCCAGCATTTT.

The chain has TRBV27 and TRBJ2-7; possibly TRBD1 or TRBD2 for D (6 bases each). The germline V gene has CDR1 MNHEY and CDR2 SMNVEV (reference sequence). The V end was cut by 2 bases, the J end by 7 bases, with 12 bases between. The CDR3 spans 13 residues. The CDR3 DNA reads as TGTGCCAGCAGTTTAGTGAGAGGGGGGGAGCAGTACGTC. Its translation: CASSLVRGGEQYV.

The chain recombines TRBV4-1 with TRBJ1-3; 10 bases map to TRBD1. The CDR3 loop spans 19 amino acids. With V trimmed by 0 bases and J by 0 bases, 8 bases remained unmatched. The V gene's germline CDR1 is MGHRA and CDR2 YSYEKL. CDR3 bases: TGCGCCAGCAGCCAAGAGGGACAGGGGCGCTTTAGCTCTGGAAACACCATATATTTT. This encodes CASSQEGQGRFSSGNTIYF.

J is TRBJ2-1 and V is TRBV5-4; 11 nucleotides match TRBD2. V gave up 0 bases and J gave up 9 bases; unmatched junction bases: 8. The CDR3 length is 16 residues. Germline-derived CDR1 and CDR2 are SGHNT and YYREEE (reference sequence). CDR3 amino acids: CASSLEGSGRASEQFF. The CDR3 nucleotides are TGTGCCAGCAGCTTGGAAGGTAGCGGGAGGGCCAGTGAGCAGTTCTTC.

Ten or more counts support this clonotype. As DNA, the CDR3 is TGTGCCAGCAGACCGACAGGGTCCGGAAACACCATATATTTT. Translated: CASRPTGSGNTIYF. This sequence joins TRBV11-2 and TRBJ1-3; 7 bases map to TRBD1. This CDR3 contains 14 residues. V was pared by 6 bases and J by 4 bases, with 6 bases of the junction left unmatched. The germline CDR1 and CDR2 sequences are SGHAT and FQNNGV.

This clonotype was seen at least ten times. In DNA, the CDR3 is TGCAGTGCTAGAGATGTCAGGGGCACTGAAGCTTTCTTT. It specifies CSARDVRGTEAFF. The chain employs TRBV20-1 and TRBJ1-1, with D perhaps TRBD1 (6 bases). Per germline, CDR1 DFQATT and CDR2 SNEGSKA (reference sequence). The V end was cut by 0 bases, the J end by 4 bases, with 9 bases between. This CDR3 is built from 13 residues.

This clonotype showed up many times. V usage is TRBV5-1 and J usage is TRBJ1-1; no clear D. The V end was cut by 0 bases, the J end by 5 bases, with 14 bases between. This CDR3 is built from 15 residues. Germline loops: CDR1 SGHRS, CDR2 YFSETQ. CDR3 coding DNA: TGCGCCAGCAGCTTGGTTGGGTTGATGGGGACTGAAGCTTTCTTT. Protein product: CASSLVGLMGTEAFF.

The sample holds many counts of this clonotype. The chain employs TRBV12-3 or TRBV12-4 and TRBJ2-1; TRBD2 aligns across 8 bases. The ends lost 5 bases at V and 8 bases at J; junction bases unmatched: 11. The CDR3 covers 15 residues. The CDR3 here is CASSPGLGAADEQFF. The CDR3, as DNA: TGTGCCAGCAGTCCGGGACTAGGGGCGGCGGATGAGCAGTTCTTC.

This clonotype was detected ten times or more. The CDR3 region is CASSLGTKDTQYF. CDR3 coding DNA: TGTGCCAGCAGCTTAGGTACTAAAGATACGCAGTATTTT. The chain recombines TRBV11-2 with TRBJ2-3, with unresolved D. CDR3 length: 13 residues. Germline V gene data show CDR1 as SGHAT and CDR2 as FQNNGV. Trimming pared 1 base from V and 5 bases from J, leaving 7 bases between. Full variable domain (missing parts from reference TRBV11-2 and TRBJ2-3): EAGVAQSPRYKIIEKRQSVAFWCNPISGHATLYWYQQILGQGPKLLIQFQNNGVVDDSQLPKDRFSAERLKGVDSTLKIQPAKLEDSAVYLCASSLGTKDTQYFGPGTRLTVL.

Many counts were recorded for this clonotype. The rearrangement uses TRBV6-6 and TRBJ2-3; 11 nucleotides match TRBD2. With V trimmed by 7 bases and J by 6 bases, 9 bases remained unmatched. From germline, CDR1 is MNHNY and CDR2 SVGAGI (reference sequence). CDR3 size: 15 residues. CDR3 in DNA: TGTGCCAGCACTGTAGCGGGAGGGGTTGGGGATACGCAGTATTTT. Translated, it gives CASTVAGGVGDTQYF.

This clonotype was detected ten times or more. V and J are TRBV25-1 and TRBJ1-1, with a tentative D call TRBD1 (6 bases). CDR3 length: 14 amino acids. The V gene's germline CDR1 is MGHDK and CDR2 SYGVNS. V dropped 5 bases and J dropped 3 bases, with 13 bases sitting between them. CDR3 amino acids: CASSRLGGHTEAFF. DNA for the CDR3: TGTGCCAGCAGTCGGCTCGGGGGGCACACTGAAGCTTTCTTT. Combining the CDR3 with reference TRBV25-1 and TRBJ1-1 gives the whole variable domain EADIYQTPRYLVIGTGKKITLECSQTMGHDKMYWYQQDPGMELHLIHYSYGVNSTEKGDLSSESTVSRIRTEHFPLTLESARPSHTSQYLCASSRLGGHTEAFFGQGTRLTVV.

This clonotype appeared a few times. The chain has TRBV7-6 and TRBJ2-3; D might be TRBD2 (5 bases). Trimming removed 4 bases at V and 5 bases at J, with 19 bases between. This CDR3 has 16 amino acids. Germline CDR1 and CDR2: SGHVS and FNYEAQ. The CDR3 is CASSSVTDFWVDTQYF. The DNA of the CDR3 is TGTGCCAGCAGCTCCGTAACGGACTTTTGGGTAGATACGCAGTATTTT.

This clonotype came up many times. The chain employs TRBV29-1 and TRBJ2-1; TRBD2 matches 7 bases. V trimming: 7 bases; J trimming: 6 bases; junction bases outside the gene matches: 9. Germline values: CDR1 SQVTM, CDR2 ANQGSEA. CDR3 length equals 13 residues. The DNA of the CDR3 is TGCAGCGGGACTAGGTTAAGAGGCAATGAGCAGTTCTTC. Protein product: CSGTRLRGNEQFF.

Only a few counts were recorded for this clonotype. As DNA, the CDR3 is TGCAGTGCTAGAGATCTTCGAGGGGGTGGGCCTGACATTCAGTACTTC. Translating it yields CSARDLRGGGPDIQYF. This chain links TRBV20-1 with TRBJ2-4; D might be TRBD1 (6 bases). V lost 0 bases, J lost 8 bases, and 20 bases lay in between. From germline, CDR1 is DFQATT and CDR2 SNEGSKA (reference sequence). The CDR3 covers 16 residues.

This clonotype occurred many times. This rearrangement joins TRBV4-1 to TRBJ2-5; a weak D match, TRBD1 (6 bases). There are 17 residues in the CDR3. Germline-derived CDR1 and CDR2 are MGHRA and YSYEKL. V was shortened by 0 bases and J by 0 bases, with 14 bases between the two germline ends. For the CDR3, the DNA is TGCGCCAGCAGCCAAGACGGGCCAGGGGATAACCAAGAGACCCAGTACTTC. Translated: CASSQDGPGDNQETQYF.

At least ten counts were recorded for this clonotype. The chain uses TRBV9 and TRBJ2-2; D gene ambiguous. The germline CDR1 and CDR2 sequences are SGDLS and YYNGEE. V lost 2 bases, J lost 0 bases, and 5 bases lay in between. The CDR3 extends over 14 amino acids. CDR3 region: CASSVSTNTGELFF. The CDR3 DNA reads TGTGCCAGCAGCGTCAGCACGAACACCGGGGAGCTGTTTTTT. Using reference TRBV9 and TRBJ2-2 for the parts outside the CDR3, the full variable domain is DSGVTQTPKHLITATGQRVTLRCSPRSGDLSVYWYQQSLDQGLQFLIQYYNGEERAKGNILERFSAQQFPDLHSELNLSSLELGDSALYFCASSVSTNTGELFFGEGSRLTVL.

As regards this clonotype: Given the absence of the conserved phenylalanine or tryptophan at the CDR3 end, a read error is likely. This chain joins TRBV20-1 and TRBJ2-6, with TRBD2 as a possible D gene (5 bases). Trimming removed 3 bases at V and 2 bases at J, with 8 bases between. This CDR3 region has 14 residues. CDR1 DFQATT and CDR2 SNEGSKA come from the germline V gene (reference sequence). CDR3 residues: CSASLTTGANVLTL. In nucleotides, the CDR3 is TGCAGTGCTAGTTTGACTACTGGGGCCAACGTCCTGACTCTC.

This chain connects TRBV20-1 to TRBJ2-1; tentative D call: TRBD2 (5 bases). There are 13 residues in the CDR3. V was shortened by 6 bases and J by 8 bases, with 17 bases between the two germline ends. Germline values: CDR1 DFQATT, CDR2 SNEGSKA (reference sequence). The CDR3 sequence: CSARPGSSHEQFF. CDR3 DNA: TGCAGTGCCCGGCCGGGATCTTCCCATGAGCAGTTCTTC.